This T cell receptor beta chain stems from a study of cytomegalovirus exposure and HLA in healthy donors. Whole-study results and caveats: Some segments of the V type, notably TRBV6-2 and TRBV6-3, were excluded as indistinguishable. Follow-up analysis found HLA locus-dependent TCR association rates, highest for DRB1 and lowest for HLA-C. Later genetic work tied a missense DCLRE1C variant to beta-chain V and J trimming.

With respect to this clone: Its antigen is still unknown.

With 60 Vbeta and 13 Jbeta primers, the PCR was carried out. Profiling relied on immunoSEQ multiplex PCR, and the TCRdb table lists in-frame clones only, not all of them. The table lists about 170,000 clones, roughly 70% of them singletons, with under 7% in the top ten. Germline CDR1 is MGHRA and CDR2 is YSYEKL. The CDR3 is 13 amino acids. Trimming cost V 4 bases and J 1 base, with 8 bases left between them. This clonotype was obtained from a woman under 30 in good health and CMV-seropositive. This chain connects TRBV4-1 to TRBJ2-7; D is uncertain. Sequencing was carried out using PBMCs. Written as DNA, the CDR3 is TGCGCCAGCAGCCTAACAGTTTCCTACGAGCAGTACTTC. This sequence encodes CASSLTVSYEQYF.